These 7 T cell receptor beta chains share one sample of origin, sequenced in a study of naive and memory T cell subsets. Both TRBC1 and TRBC2 were covered by a beta constant-region primer of two equimolar oligonucleotides. One entry per CDR3 protein results from TCRdb running MiXCR on the UMI-ligation and nested PCR reads. The table lists 130,000 to 150,000 distinct CDR3 sequences, about a sixth of them singletons. Sequencing used naive CD4+ T cells from blood. The source is a human donor in good health.

This clonotype was seen a single time. CDR3 protein: CASSEGPQETQYF. CDR3 in DNA: TGTGCCAGCAGCGAGGGACCACAAGAGACCCAGTACTTC. This rearrangement joins TRBV9 to TRBJ2-5; D is perhaps TRBD1 or TRBD2 (5 bases each). Trimming shortened V by 3 bases and J by 2 bases, and 8 bases separated the two germline ends. This CDR3 region has 13 residues. Germline values: CDR1 SGDLS, CDR2 YYNGEE.

This clonotype was counted ten times or more. The chain is built from TRBV20-1 and TRBJ2-2; D is possibly TRBD1 (6 bases). Trimming cost V 2 bases and J 2 bases, with 9 bases left between them. The CDR3 sequence is 14 residues long. Germline V lookup: CDR1 DFQATT, CDR2 SNEGSKA (reference sequence). DNA of the CDR3: TGCAGTGCTAGAAGGGGGTCCAACACCGGGGAGCTGTTTTTT. It codes for CSARRGSNTGELFF.

The J gene is TRBJ2-6, the V gene TRBV5-1; no clear D gene. The CDR3 runs 14 residues. Trimming cost V 7 bases and J 2 bases, with 10 bases left between them. Per the germline V gene, CDR1 is SGHRS and CDR2 is YFSETQ. The CDR3 reads CASSGSTGANVLTF. In DNA, the CDR3 is TGCGCCAGCTCTGGATCGACTGGGGCCAACGTCCTGACTTTC.

Regarding this clonotype: A junction end diverges from the germline sequence, so it may reflect a read error. V is TRBV6-5 and J is TRBJ1-2; D unclear. CDR3 size: 15 residues. Germline V gives CDR1 MNHEY, CDR2 SVGAGI. The CDR3 loop reads CASSYYSEPNYDYTF. The CDR3 DNA reads TGTGCCAGCAGTTACTACAGCGAACCTAACTATGACTACACCTTC.

This clonotype was recorded a few times. The rearrangement links TRBV6-1 to TRBJ1-1; no reliable D call. With 10 bases removed from V and 0 bases from J, the gap between germline ends came to 15 bases. The CDR3 extends over 14 amino acids. In germline, CDR1 is MNHNS, CDR2 SASEGT. CDR3: CATWGRELNTEAFF. CDR3 coding DNA: TGTGCCACCTGGGGTAGGGAGTTGAACACTGAAGCTTTCTTT.

This clonotype has a handful of counts. The J gene is TRBJ1-2, the V gene TRBV7-2; the D gene is possibly TRBD1 (5 bases). Looked up from germline, CDR1 is SGHTA and CDR2 is FQGNSA. This CDR3 has 16 residues. Trimming shortened V by 0 bases and J by 6 bases, and 17 bases separated the two germline ends. For the CDR3, the DNA is TGTGCCAGCAGCTTAGCGGTCAGGGCGTTGCGAGATGGCTACACCTTC. It encodes CASSLAVRALRDGYTF.

V and J are TRBV12-3 or TRBV12-4 and TRBJ2-3, with D perhaps TRBD2 (6 bases). Trimming took off 7 bases at V and 0 bases at J, with 11 bases between the two ends. The CDR3 runs to 14 residues. CDR3 sequence reads: CASTTLASTDTQYF. The CDR3 DNA follows: TGTGCCAGCACCACGCTAGCGAGCACAGATACGCAGTATTTT.